This TCR beta chain derives from a study of T cells after yellow fever vaccination. Regarding the study as a whole: FACS-sorted repertoires could contain abundant clonotypes contaminating from the bulk population. There was a small share of clonotypes that showed up in both the CD4 and CD8 compartments.

Each CDR3 protein gets one entry after TCRdb re-called the 5' RACE reads with MiXCR. Here the sample spans 350,000 to 450,000 distinct CDR3 sequences, about 6.2% being singletons. Germline V CDR1 and CDR2: MGHDK, SYGVNS. Trimming pared 4 bases from V and 0 bases from J, leaving 10 bases between. This CDR3 contains 16 residues. This clonotype was seen ten or more times. Its antigen is not known. V gene TRBV25-1 combines with J gene TRBJ2-6, with D perhaps given as TRBD1 or TRBD2 (5 bases each). This material consisted of PBMCs, taken 5 days after the yellow fever booster vaccination. The sequence was collected from a young man who received the YFV17D yellow fever vaccine. The CDR3: CASSGGRSSGANVLTF. DNA of the CDR3: TGTGCCAGCAGTGGGGGACGTTCCTCTGGGGCCAACGTCCTGACTTTC.